The 16 T cell receptor beta chains below were found in one sample sequenced in a study of T cells in Graves' hyperthyroidism and ophthalmopathy. Using RNA transcripts as the source, TCR beta CDR3 regions were amplified. Primed by the HTBI set, a first-round RT-PCR was run on the TCR CDR3. TCRdb passed the multiplex PCR reads through MiXCR, listing each CDR3 protein once. The table records 93,000 or so distinct CDR3 sequences, approximately 50% of them present only once. The specimen sequenced was blood. All receptors derive from a middle-aged man with Graves' hyperthyroidism.

Remarks on this clonotype: One end of the junction fails to match germline, which may point to a read error. This chain links TRBV13 with TRBJ2-7; no clear D. Germline values: CDR1 PRHDT, CDR2 FYEKMQ (reference sequence). The CDR3 is made up of 13 amino acids. The CDR3 DNA reads as TGTGGCAGCAGCTTTGGTAGGGACTACGAGCAGTACTTC. This sequence encodes CGSSFGRDYEQYF.

This clonotype was seen repeatedly, ten times or more. This sequence joins TRBV12-3 or TRBV12-4 and TRBJ2-1; possible D gene TRBD2, 5 bases. This CDR3 has 15 amino acids. With 6 bases removed from V and 7 bases from J, the gap between germline ends came to 19 bases. The CDR3 here is CASRGSGSSVNEQFF. The CDR3 DNA reads as TGTGCCAGCAGGGGGAGCGGTTCCTCCGTAAATGAGCAGTTCTTC.

The chain joins TRBV2 to TRBJ2-3; 10 bases line up with TRBD2. Germline CDR1 SNHLY, CDR2 FYNNEI. This CDR3 is built from 17 residues. V lost 6 bases to trimming and J lost 0 bases; unmatched junction nucleotides: 9. In DNA form, the CDR3 reads TGTGCCAGCAGAGACGGACTAGCGGTTATAAGCACAGATACGCAGTATTTT. Its translation is CASRDGLAVISTDTQYF.

This clonotype has a count of ten or more. The J gene is TRBJ1-2, the V gene TRBV10-3; no clear D gene. CDR1 ENHRY and CDR2 SYGVKD come from the germline V gene. V was pared by 6 bases and J by 1 base, with 12 bases between. The CDR3 contains 14 residues. The CDR3 DNA reads TGTGCCATCAGGCCTCAGGAGATTAACTATGGCTACACCTTC. Translating it yields CAIRPQEINYGYTF.

This clonotype was counted ten times or more. The CDR3 spells CASRLAGGPGEQFF. The DNA for the CDR3 is TGTGCCAGTAGACTAGCGGGAGGGCCGGGCGAGCAGTTCTTC. V usage is TRBV12-3 or TRBV12-4 and J usage is TRBJ2-1, with 14 bases fitting TRBD2. This CDR3 comprises 14 residues. V shed 9 bases, J shed 10 bases, and the junction held 8 bases outside the gene matches.

This clonotype was picked up many times. The chain links TRBV5-1 to TRBJ1-1; the D is unclear. This CDR3 spans 14 amino acids. Deletions cut 4 bases from V and 3 bases from J, with 13 bases between. CDR1 is SGHRS, CDR2 YFSETQ, per germline. The CDR3 sequence is CASSPRGEHTEAFF. The CDR3, as DNA: TGCGCCAGCAGCCCCCGCGGGGAACACACTGAAGCTTTCTTT.

V usage is TRBV2 and J usage is TRBJ2-3, with D tentatively TRBD1 (7 bases). The CDR3 contains 18 residues. The germline V gene has CDR1 SNHLY and CDR2 FYNNEI. V was clipped by 11 bases and J by 5 bases, with 32 bases between them. As DNA, the CDR3 is TGTGCCGGTCATCTATACTTTGATGGGGCAGGGGGAGGAGATACGCAGTATTTT. Translating it yields CAGHLYFDGAGGGDTQYF. Supplemented by reference TRBV2 and TRBJ2-3, the full variable domain reads EPEVTQTPSHQVTQMGQEVILRCVPISNHLYFYWYRQILGQKVEFLVSFYNNEISEKSEIFDDQFSVERPDGSNFTLKIRSTKLEDSAMYFCAGHLYFDGAGGGDTQYFGPGTRLTVL.

The chain is built from TRBV2 and TRBJ2-3, with D possibly TRBD2 on 5 matching bases. Germline CDR1 and CDR2: SNHLY and FYNNEI. V was cut by 8 bases and J by 1 base, with 7 bases left in between. The CDR3 length is 12 residues. CDR3 nucleotide sequence: TGTGCCAGCGACGGGGGCACAGATACGCAGTATTTT. Amino acid sequence: CASDGGTDTQYF.

The V call is TRBV15, the J call TRBJ2-6; unclear D gene. The germline gives CDR1 LNHNV, CDR2 YYDKDF (reference sequence). V was shortened by 0 bases and J by 3 bases, with 6 bases between the two germline ends. This CDR3 is 15 amino acids long. The CDR3 here is CATSRDAFGANVLTF. CDR3 DNA: TGTGCCACCAGCAGAGACGCCTTTGGGGCCAACGTCCTGACTTTC.

In the case of this clonotype: Just one base apart from a much larger clone, this may be a read error. The gene calls are TRBV7-2 and TRBJ2-7; 13 bases match TRBD2. With V trimmed by 5 bases and J by 1 base, 11 bases remained unmatched. Germline V gene lookup returns CDR1 SGHTA and CDR2 FQGNSA. The CDR3 is 18 residues long. CDR3 bases: TGTGCCAGCAGCCAAGGGCCGGAGACTAGCGGGAGGTCCTACGAGCAGTACTTC. This sequence encodes CASSQGPETSGRSYEQYF.

This clonotype was counted many times. The J gene is TRBJ2-5, the V gene TRBV7-2; TRBD2 aligns across 12 bases. CDR1 is SGHTA and CDR2 is FQGNSA in the germline V gene. CDR3 size: 18 residues. V shed 5 bases and J 0 bases; nucleotides not matched to a gene: 10. In DNA, the CDR3 is TGTGCCAGCAGCCCCCAGACTAGCGGGGGACCTTACCAAGAGACCCAGTACTTC. The encoded protein is CASSPQTSGGPYQETQYF.

Worth noting for this clonotype: A read error may account for a junction end that differs from germline. The rearrangement links TRBV10-3 to TRBJ1-5; D call uncertain. This CDR3 contains 18 residues. Germline V CDR1 and CDR2: ENHRY, SYGVKD. The CDR3, as DNA: TGTGCCGTCAGCCCCGGGTGGGAGAGGCGTCTGAGCAATCAGCCCCAGCATTTT. It yields the protein CAVSPGWERRLSNQPQHF.

This clonotype was counted only a few times. The V and J genes are TRBV19 and TRBJ2-7; 11 nucleotides line up with TRBD1. The CDR3 loop spans 12 amino acids. Germline loops: CDR1 LNHDA, CDR2 SQIVND (reference sequence). J was trimmed by 2 bases and V by 10 bases; bases with no gene match: 1. The CDR3 reads CATGQGAYEQYF. CDR3 sequence (DNA): TGTGCCACGGGACAGGGGGCCTACGAGCAGTACTTC.

This clonotype has a count of ten or more. This sequence joins TRBV7-3 and TRBJ2-1; no definite D call. The CDR3 is made up of 13 amino acids. Germline loops: CDR1 SGHTA, CDR2 FQGTGA. Trimming took off 5 bases at V and 10 bases at J, with 15 bases between the two ends. CDR3 residues: CASSPFPRQEQFF. The DNA of the CDR3 is TGTGCCAGCAGCCCCTTCCCTCGTCAGGAGCAGTTCTTC.

This clonotype was picked up many times. This chain links TRBV20-1 with TRBJ2-5; no definite D call. This CDR3 spans 13 amino acids. Germline CDR1 is DFQATT and CDR2 is SNEGSKA (reference sequence). V was clipped by 4 bases and J by 1 base, with 10 bases between them. The chain's CDR3 is CSAIWLGQETQYF. The CDR3 DNA reads as TGCAGTGCTATCTGGCTAGGCCAAGAGACCCAGTACTTC.

V is TRBV10-2 and J is TRBJ1-1, with 7 bases matching TRBD1. Germline CDR1 is WSHSY and CDR2 is SAAADI. This CDR3 is 14 amino acids long. V was clipped by 7 bases and J by 6 bases; unmatched bases: 11. The DNA of the CDR3 is TGCGCCAGCACCGAACAGGGGAAGCACTCTGAAGCTTTCTTT. This gives the protein CASTEQGKHSEAFF.